This T cell receptor beta chain was documented in a study of T cells in Graves' hyperthyroidism and ophthalmopathy. Study-wide results and limits: For ophthalmopathy, model prediction preceded onset by a median approximately 6 months.

RNA transcripts provided the source from which TCR beta CDR3 regions were amplified. Carried out on the TCR CDR3, a first-round RT-PCR used the HTBI primer set. TCRdb ran MiXCR on the multiplex PCR reads and lists one entry per CDR3 protein. This table has fewer than 850,000 distinct CDR3 sequences, roughly 17% appearing once. The germline V gene has CDR1 MNHEY and CDR2 SVGEGT. V gave up 2 bases and J gave up 10 bases, with 9 bases separating them. The CDR3 is 12 residues long. On this clonotype: Its antigen remains unidentified.

For Graves' hyperthyroidism to be stable, ophthalmopathy could not progress within 18 months. Lactation, pregnancy, other autoimmune disease or uncontrolled infection led to exclusion of patients. Clinical symptoms, serum thyroxine, TRAb, thyroid ultrasound and orbital computed tomography informed diagnoses. V is TRBV6-2 or TRBV6-3 and J is TRBJ2-1; D perhaps matches TRBD2 (6 bases). This receptor was identified in a man between 50 and 59 years old with Graves' hyperthyroidism. The sequenced sample consisted of blood. The chain's CDR3 is CASSYREQEQFF. The CDR3 DNA is TGTGCCAGCAGTTACCGGGAGCAGGAGCAGTTCTTC.